This T cell receptor (beta chain) derives from a study of T cell responses to AZD1222 COVID-19 vaccine. Generated by immunoSEQ multiplex PCR, the TCRdb table keeps only in-frame clones and is missing some. The repertoire holds 100,000 to 150,000 clones, with 80% to 90% as singletons. Germline CDR1 GTSNPN, CDR2 SVGIG (reference sequence). The CDR3 spans 12 residues. V gave up 2 bases and J gave up 0 bases, with 4 bases separating them. The sample consisted of peripheral blood, taken on day 0 of AZD1222 vaccination. This receptor was taken from an adult in good health. The J gene is TRBJ1-1, the V gene TRBV30; D not certain. The CDR3 DNA follows: TGTGCCTGGAGTCCTATGAACACTGAAGCTTTCTTT. It is translated as CAWSPMNTEAFF.